These 10 T cell receptor beta chains came from one sample sequenced in a study of blood T cells in healthy people across ages. A sample-barcoded 5' primer and a J-beta primer mix were used in a second PCR of roughly 7 to 12 cycles. A single record per CDR3 protein comes from TCRdb applying MiXCR to the 5' RACE reads. In the table there are roughly 500,000 distinct CDR3 sequences, 27% of which are singletons. Sequencing used blood. Receptor source: a woman aged 70 to 79 in good health.

On this clonotype itself: Its ends do not fully match the called genes, so a read error is possible. J is TRBJ2-5 and V is TRBV18; D uncertain. This CDR3 is built from 12 residues. CDR1 and CDR2 (germline): KGHSH, LQKENI. CDR3 coding DNA: TGTGCCAGCCCACCAAACCAAGAGACCCAGTACTTC. Its protein is CASPPNQETQYF.

This clonotype was picked up one time. This chain links TRBV5-1 with TRBJ2-5; 7 positions agree with TRBD1. The CDR3 contains 14 residues. Looked up from germline, CDR1 is SGHRS and CDR2 is YFSETQ. V lost 2 bases, J lost 0 bases, and 1 base stayed unmatched. The DNA for the CDR3 is TGCGCCAGCAGCTTCGGACAGGACCAAGAGACCCAGTACTTC. Amino acids: CASSFGQDQETQYF.

This clonotype came up a few times. CDR3 coding DNA: TGTGCCAGCAGCGCCGGACTGGGGGTGGCCTATAATTCACCCCTCCACTTT. Translating gives CASSAGLGVAYNSPLHF. V usage is TRBV9 and J usage is TRBJ1-6; TRBD1 might be the D (5 bases). Looked up from germline, CDR1 is SGDLS and CDR2 is YYNGEE. The CDR3 is made up of 17 amino acids. V was clipped by 3 bases and J by 2 bases, with 15 bases between them.

The genes are TRBV2 and TRBJ2-7, with D possibly TRBD2 on 6 matching bases. The CDR3 covers 15 residues. V was shortened by 6 bases and J by 0 bases, with 15 bases between the two germline ends. CDR1 and CDR2 from the germline V gene are SNHLY and FYNNEI. The CDR3 reads CASRVGRGGSYEQYF. CDR3 DNA: TGTGCCAGCAGAGTGGGGCGGGGCGGCTCCTACGAGCAGTACTTC. Together with reference TRBV2 and TRBJ2-7, the CDR3 gives the full variable domain: EPEVTQTPSHQVTQMGQEVILRCVPISNHLYFYWYRQILGQKVEFLVSFYNNEISEKSEIFDDQFSVERPDGSNFTLKIRSTKLEDSAMYFCASRVGRGGSYEQYFGPGTRLTVT.

This clonotype has a handful of counts. The genes are TRBV19 and TRBJ1-5; TRBD1 is a possible D gene (5 bases). The CDR3 sequence is 16 residues long. Germline loops: CDR1 LNHDA, CDR2 SQIVND (reference sequence). V was shortened by 6 bases and J by 9 bases, with 24 bases between the two germline ends. DNA for the CDR3: TGTGCCAGTAGCCAATCCCGCGGGACGGTCGTTGGGCCCCAGCATTTT. The encoded protein is CASSQSRGTVVGPQHF.

This rearrangement joins TRBV11-2 to TRBJ2-7, with D perhaps matching TRBD1 (6 bases). CDR3 length: 14 amino acids. Germline loops: CDR1 SGHAT, CDR2 FQNNGV. V lost 5 bases to trimming and J lost 9 bases, with 20 bases between them. The CDR3 DNA is TGTGCCAGCAGCCGTCTTCTAACAGGGCTAGGGCAGTACTTC. Protein sequence: CASSRLLTGLGQYF.

This clonotype turned up a few times. This chain connects TRBV6-2 or TRBV6-3 to TRBJ2-7; maybe TRBD2 (7 bases). Germline assignment: CDR1 MNHEY and CDR2 SVGEGT. The CDR3 totals 20 residues. The V end lost 1 base, the J end lost 0 bases, and 25 bases lay between the germline ends. CDR3 nucleotides: TGTGCCAGCAGTTACTTGCCGGGGGGCTCTAGCGCTTGGAGCTCCTACGAGCAGTACTTC. It is translated as CASSYLPGGSSAWSSYEQYF.

Only a few counts were recorded for this clonotype. The chain links TRBV4-3 to TRBJ1-1; weak D call: TRBD1 (5 bases). The V and J ends lost 0 bases and 2 bases respectively, with 10 bases between them. CDR3 length: 15 amino acids. The germline CDR1 and CDR2 sequences are LGHNA and YSLEER. The CDR3 here is CASSQDLRGNTEAFF. The CDR3, as DNA: TGCGCCAGCAGCCAAGATCTTAGGGGTAACACTGAAGCTTTCTTT.

This clonotype has more than one count but fewer than ten. Germline and junction disagree at one end, which may indicate a read error. This chain joins TRBV7-9 and TRBJ1-1; 7 bases agree with TRBD1. CDR1 is SEHNR and CDR2 is FQNEAQ in the germline V gene (reference sequence). The CDR3 is made up of 13 amino acids. The CDR3 region is CASSFTGDTEAFF. The CDR3 DNA sequence: TGTGCCAGCAGCTTCACAGGGGACACTGAAGCCTTCTTT.

V gene TRBV29-1 combines with J gene TRBJ1-1, with D possibly being TRBD1 (6 bases). V lost 5 bases, J lost 1 base, and 11 bases lay in between. Per the germline V gene, CDR1 is SQVTM and CDR2 is ANQGSEA. The CDR3 runs 13 residues. The CDR3 loop is CSVKQGRNTEAFF. CDR3 nucleotide sequence: TGCAGCGTTAAACAGGGTAGGAACACTGAAGCTTTCTTT.